A selection of T cell receptor beta chains follows, all from one sample in a study of T cells in Graves' hyperthyroidism and ophthalmopathy. Via MiXCR, TCRdb re-called the multiplex PCR reads, giving one row per CDR3 protein. The table records tens of thousands of distinct CDR3 sequences, 45% to 50% of them present only once. Sequenced material: peripheral blood or thyroid tissue (not recorded which). Every receptor here comes from a woman aged 45-65 years with Graves' hyperthyroidism. CDR3s include the opening cysteine and the closing phenylalanine or tryptophan. D genes are given only for firm matches. Size values are once, few and many counts, or a class for expanded clones, and some rows have none.

d_gene: -; abundance: many; v_gene: TRBV6-5; j_gene: TRBJ1-2; CDR3nt: TGTGCCAGCAGTTACTCGGCAAGCCCTCACGCGGTTTATGGCTACACCTTC; CDR3aa: CASSYSASPHAVYGYTF
d_gene: TRBD1; abundance: -; v_gene: TRBV20-1; j_gene: TRBJ2-7; CDR3nt: TGCAGTGCTTGCCCTGGGGACAGACCCTCCTACGAGCAGTACTTC; CDR3aa: CSACPGDRPSYEQYF
d_gene: -; abundance: many; v_gene: TRBV5-4; j_gene: TRBJ1-2; CDR3nt: TGTGCCAGCAGCTTGCTTGGCAGGACTAACTATGGCTACACCTTC; CDR3aa: CASSLLGRTNYGYTF
d_gene: TRBD1; abundance: medium-sized; v_gene: TRBV25-1; j_gene: TRBJ1-5; CDR3nt: TGTGCCAGCAGTGGGGACAGGGGGCATCAGCCCCAGCATTTT; CDR3aa: CASSGDRGHQPQHF
d_gene: -; abundance: -; v_gene: TRBV12-3/TRBV12-4; j_gene: TRBJ1-1; CDR3nt: TGTGCCAGCAGTGTTGACACTGGAAGCTATGAAGCTTCCTTT; CDR3aa: CASSVDTGSYEASF
d_gene: TRBD2; abundance: -; v_gene: TRBV20-1; j_gene: TRBJ2-3; CDR3nt: TGCAGTGCTAACTCCCCTCGACTAGCTCCGGCGGATACGCAGTATTTT; CDR3aa: CSANSPRLAPADTQYF
d_gene: -; abundance: many; v_gene: TRBV5-1; j_gene: TRBJ2-3; CDR3nt: TGCGCCAGCAGCTTCGCCCTCCCGGACCGAGATACGCAGTATTTT; CDR3aa: CASSFALPDRDTQYF
d_gene: TRBD1; abundance: -; v_gene: TRBV7-2; j_gene: TRBJ1-5; CDR3nt: TGTGCCAGCAGCTTAGTAGGGGGCGGCAATCAGCCCCAGCATTTT; CDR3aa: CASSLVGGGNQPQHF
d_gene: -; abundance: -; v_gene: TRBV6-4; j_gene: TRBJ1-1; CDR3nt: TGCGCCAGCAGTGCGGGGGGTGTGAACACTGAAGCTTTCTTT; CDR3aa: CASSAGGVNTEAFF
d_gene: -; abundance: many; v_gene: TRBV7-9; j_gene: TRBJ1-2; CDR3nt: TGTGCCAGCAGCCATACGACAGGCAACTATGGCTACACCTTC; CDR3aa: CASSHTTGNYGYTF
d_gene: -; abundance: many; v_gene: TRBV20-1; j_gene: TRBJ1-1; CDR3nt: TGCAGTGCTAGAGATGTATCGGGGGGCACTGAAGCTTTCTTT; CDR3aa: CSARDVSGGTEAFF
d_gene: -; abundance: -; v_gene: TRBV20-1; j_gene: TRBJ2-5; CDR3nt: TGCAGTGCCGACAGGGCTGGGAGGGAGACCCAGTACTTC; CDR3aa: CSADRAGRETQYF
d_gene: -; abundance: few; v_gene: TRBV29-1; j_gene: TRBJ1-3; CDR3nt: TGCAGCGTGCTAGGAAACACCATATATTTT; CDR3aa: CSVLGNTIYF
d_gene: -; abundance: many; v_gene: TRBV2; j_gene: TRBJ1-2; CDR3nt: TGTGCCAGCAGTCGAGAGGGGAGCTATGGCTACACCTTC; CDR3aa: CASSREGSYGYTF
d_gene: TRBD2; abundance: -; v_gene: TRBV24-1; j_gene: TRBJ2-5; CDR3nt: TGTGCCACCAGTGACAAGGGACTAGCGGGACAGGGGGTGACCCAGTACTTC; CDR3aa: CATSDKGLAGQGVTQYF
d_gene: -; abundance: many; v_gene: TRBV10-2; j_gene: TRBJ1-3; CDR3nt: TGCGCCAGAATTAACGGGCAAGCGGGAAACACCATATATTTT; CDR3aa: CARINGQAGNTIYF
d_gene: -; abundance: few; v_gene: TRBV29-1; j_gene: TRBJ1-1; CDR3nt: TGCAGCGCACCCGGAGCGGTTGAAGCTTTCTTT; CDR3aa: CSAPGAVEAFF
d_gene: TRBD1; abundance: -; v_gene: TRBV6-1; j_gene: TRBJ1-4; CDR3nt: TGTGCCAGCAGTATAGGACAGGGCGGATATGAAAAACTGTTTTTT; CDR3aa: CASSIGQGGYEKLFF
d_gene: -; abundance: -; v_gene: TRBV20-1; j_gene: TRBJ2-5; CDR3nt: TGCAGTGCTAGAGACCACAGGGAGGGTTGGGAGACCCAGTACTTC; CDR3aa: CSARDHREGWETQYF
d_gene: -; abundance: -; v_gene: TRBV24-1; j_gene: TRBJ1-3; CDR3nt: TGTGCCACCAGTGTTGCCTCGGGGACTGGAAACACCATATATTTT; CDR3aa: CATSVASGTGNTIYF
d_gene: -; abundance: -; v_gene: TRBV11-1; j_gene: TRBJ1-2; CDR3nt: TGTGCCAGCAGCTTAGCAGGGGTGGGTGGCTACACCTTC; CDR3aa: CASSLAGVGGYTF
d_gene: -; abundance: many; v_gene: TRBV6-6; j_gene: TRBJ2-2; CDR3nt: TGTGCCAGCAGGGAGAGTGCCGGGGAGCTGTTTTTT; CDR3aa: CASRESAGELFF
d_gene: -; abundance: many; v_gene: TRBV6-1; j_gene: TRBJ1-5; CDR3nt: TGTGCCAGCAAGGGAGGCAGGGCCAGCAATCAGCCCCAGCATTTT; CDR3aa: CASKGGRASNQPQHF
d_gene: -; abundance: many; v_gene: TRBV19; j_gene: TRBJ2-7; CDR3nt: TGTGCCAGTAGTAACCGGGCCTCCGCAGGTTACGAGCAGTACTTC; CDR3aa: CASSNRASAGYEQYF
d_gene: -; abundance: many; v_gene: TRBV7-8; j_gene: TRBJ1-1; CDR3nt: TGTGCCAGCACCTACGAAATGGGGCAGCGGTCAACTGAAGCTTTCTTT; CDR3aa: CASTYEMGQRSTEAFF
d_gene: TRBD2; abundance: many; v_gene: TRBV5-1; j_gene: TRBJ2-3; CDR3nt: TGCGCCAGCAGGGGCCTAGCGGGGACAGATACGCAGTATTTT; CDR3aa: CASRGLAGTDTQYF
d_gene: TRBD1; abundance: many; v_gene: TRBV19; j_gene: TRBJ2-3; CDR3nt: TGTGCCAGTAGTGAGACAGGGGTGGCCACAGATACGCAGTATTTT; CDR3aa: CASSETGVATDTQYF
d_gene: TRBD1; abundance: once; v_gene: TRBV29-1; j_gene: TRBJ1-2; CDR3nt: TGCAGCGTTGGACAGGGGAATGGGGGCTACACCTTC; CDR3aa: CSVGQGNGGYTF
d_gene: TRBD1; abundance: many; v_gene: TRBV27; j_gene: TRBJ1-2; CDR3nt: TGTGCCAGCAGTTCCAGGGGGCCCAACTATGGCTACACCTTC; CDR3aa: CASSSRGPNYGYTF
d_gene: -; abundance: -; v_gene: TRBV2; j_gene: TRBJ2-2; CDR3nt: TGTGCCAGCAGTTGCCCCCAATTACAAAAACAGGAGACGAACACCGGGGAGCTGTTTTTT; CDR3aa: CASSCPQLQKQETNTGELFF
d_gene: -; abundance: -; v_gene: TRBV6-1; j_gene: TRBJ1-1; CDR3nt: TGTGCCAGCAGTCCGACACCAGGGGACCTACATGAAGCTTTCTTT; CDR3aa: CASSPTPGDLHEAFF
d_gene: -; abundance: -; v_gene: TRBV29-1; j_gene: TRBJ1-2; CDR3nt: TGCAGCAGTTACGCGGGCTTGACTGGCTACACCTTC; CDR3aa: CSSYAGLTGYTF
d_gene: TRBD2; abundance: -; v_gene: TRBV5-5; j_gene: TRBJ2-5; CDR3nt: TGCGCCAGCAGCTTGGGATCCTATAGCGGGAGACGGGAGACCCAGTACTTC; CDR3aa: CASSLGSYSGRRETQYF
d_gene: -; abundance: many; v_gene: TRBV5-5; j_gene: TRBJ1-1; CDR3nt: TGTGCCAGCAGCCGAGCATGGGAACGGAACACTGAAGCTTTCTTT; CDR3aa: CASSRAWERNTEAFF
d_gene: -; abundance: -; v_gene: TRBV15; j_gene: TRBJ2-5; CDR3nt: TGTGCCACCAGCTTCACCCGGAGGACCGAGACCCAGTACTTC; CDR3aa: CATSFTRRTETQYF
d_gene: -; abundance: -; v_gene: TRBV20-1; j_gene: TRBJ2-5; CDR3nt: TGCAGTGCACCGGGACGCCGTGGAGCTGAGACCCAGTACTTC; CDR3aa: CSAPGRRGAETQYF
d_gene: -; abundance: few; v_gene: TRBV29-1; j_gene: TRBJ1-1; CDR3nt: TGCAGCGTAGCGGGTGCCACTGAAGCTTTCTTT; CDR3aa: CSVAGATEAFF
d_gene: TRBD2; abundance: -; v_gene: TRBV20-1; j_gene: TRBJ2-5; CDR3nt: TGCAGTGCTAGGGCGGGTGGAGCGGGAGGGTATGAGACCCAGTACTTC; CDR3aa: CSARAGGAGGYETQYF
d_gene: -; abundance: many; v_gene: TRBV7-3; j_gene: TRBJ2-3; CDR3nt: TGTGCCAGCAGCCTAACAGCGGGCTCAGATACGCAGTATTTT; CDR3aa: CASSLTAGSDTQYF
d_gene: -; abundance: many; v_gene: TRBV5-8; j_gene: TRBJ2-7; CDR3nt: TGTGCCAGCAGCGTGGGGTACGGAGGATCGGGAGAGCAGTACTTC; CDR3aa: CASSVGYGGSGEQYF
d_gene: -; abundance: -; v_gene: TRBV15; j_gene: TRBJ1-2; CDR3nt: TGTGCCACCAGCACCGGAACTTCGGACACAGCTAACTATGGCTACACCTTC; CDR3aa: CATSTGTSDTANYGYTF
d_gene: -; abundance: -; v_gene: TRBV20-1; j_gene: TRBJ2-7; CDR3nt: TGCAGTGTCACAACCTGGGCAGGCGAGCCCTACGAGCAGTACTTC; CDR3aa: CSVTTWAGEPYEQYF
d_gene: -; abundance: -; v_gene: TRBV10-3; j_gene: TRBJ1-6; CDR3nt: TGTGCCAGTTTATACCAAGGATCACCCCTCCACTTT; CDR3aa: CASLYQGSPLHF
d_gene: -; abundance: -; v_gene: TRBV7-2; j_gene: TRBJ1-3; CDR3nt: TGTGCCAGCAGCACCCCTGTGGGGACTGGAAACACCATATATTTT; CDR3aa: CASSTPVGTGNTIYF
d_gene: TRBD2; abundance: -; v_gene: TRBV15; j_gene: TRBJ2-7; CDR3nt: TGTGCCACCAGCAACGCACGGGAGGAGTACGAGCAGTACTTC; CDR3aa: CATSNAREEYEQYF
d_gene: TRBD1; abundance: -; v_gene: TRBV7-8; j_gene: TRBJ1-1; CDR3nt: TGTGCCAGCAGCTTGTCCCCGACAGGGGGTAGGGCCACTGAAGCTTTCTTT; CDR3aa: CASSLSPTGGRATEAFF
d_gene: -; abundance: -; v_gene: TRBV7-9; j_gene: TRBJ1-5; CDR3nt: TGTGCCAGCAGCCCGGACAGCCAGGTTAGCAATCAGCCCCAGCATTTT; CDR3aa: CASSPDSQVSNQPQHF
d_gene: -; abundance: -; v_gene: TRBV7-7; j_gene: TRBJ2-1; CDR3nt: TGTGCTAGCGGCTTAGCGGTGGGGAATGAGCAGTTCTTC; CDR3aa: CASGLAVGNEQFF
d_gene: -; abundance: few; v_gene: TRBV3-1; j_gene: TRBJ2-3; CDR3nt: TGTGCCAGCAGGGCCGGACACCGCACAGATACGCAGTATTTT; CDR3aa: CASRAGHRTDTQYF
d_gene: -; abundance: -; v_gene: TRBV10-3; j_gene: TRBJ1-2; CDR3nt: TGTGCCATCAGGGCCGCAGGGGAGAACTATGGCTACACCTTC; CDR3aa: CAIRAAGENYGYTF
d_gene: -; abundance: many; v_gene: TRBV6-4; j_gene: TRBJ1-1; CDR3nt: TGTGCCAGCAGTGACTCGAGGGGTTTGGCTTTCTTT; CDR3aa: CASSDSRGLAFF
d_gene: TRBD1; abundance: -; v_gene: TRBV7-9; j_gene: TRBJ2-7; CDR3nt: TGCGCTAGCAGCCAAGATTTCTGGACAGGGGCCACCTCCTACGAGCGGTACTTC; CDR3aa: CASSQDFWTGATSYERYF
d_gene: -; abundance: -; v_gene: TRBV7-9; j_gene: TRBJ2-3; CDR3nt: TGTGCCAGCACCTACCCATCGGGACACAACACAGATACGCAGTATTTT; CDR3aa: CASTYPSGHNTDTQYF
d_gene: -; abundance: once; v_gene: TRBV20-1; j_gene: TRBJ2-5; CDR3nt: TGCAGTGCTTCCAGAGATGGAGGGACTCCGGGGGCACAAAAAGAGACCCAGTACTTC; CDR3aa: CSASRDGGTPGAQKETQYF